A selection of T cell receptor beta chains follows, all from one sample in a study of CD8+ T cells in alopecia areata. Here immunoSEQ multiplex PCR was the method, and the copy in TCRdb shows in-frame clones only, minus some. The sample has roughly 220,000 clones; 35% to 40% are singletons. Source: CD4+ T cells sorted from blood, taken between weeks 30 and 35, from a patient treated with tofacitinib. The receptor set was obtained from a human donor with alopecia areata. The CDR3 runs from the conserved cysteine through the conserved F or W. The D gene is left open where the match is weak. The size field is filled for only some rows; it gives once, few, many or a size class.

J gene: TRBJ2-1
clone size: few
V gene: TRBV9
D gene: -
CDR3 length: 15
CDR3 protein: CASSVAAELDNEQFF
CDR3 DNA: TGTGCCAGCAGCGTAGCGGCGGAACTTGACAATGAGCAGTTCTTC

J gene: TRBJ2-7
clone size: few
V gene: TRBV11-2
D gene: TRBD2
CDR3 length: 15
CDR3 protein: CASSDRPAGGVEQYF
CDR3 DNA: TGTGCCAGCAGCGACCGCCCAGCGGGAGGAGTCGAGCAGTACTTC

J gene: TRBJ2-2
clone size: -
V gene: TRBV5-1
D gene: -
CDR3 length: 16
CDR3 protein: CASSHDRLRGTGELFF
CDR3 DNA: TGCGCCAGCAGCCACGACCGATTACGAGGGACCGGGGAGCTGTTTTTT

J gene: TRBJ2-3
clone size: once
V gene: TRBV5-1
D gene: -
CDR3 length: 12
CDR3 protein: CASSLFMSTQYF
CDR3 DNA: TGCGCCAGCAGCTTGTTCATGAGTACGCAGTATTTT

J gene: TRBJ2-7
clone size: -
V gene: TRBV29-1
D gene: -
CDR3 length: 13
CDR3 protein: CNVEAYRPYEQYF
CDR3 DNA: TGCAACGTTGAAGCCTACAGGCCATACGAGCAGTACTTC

J gene: TRBJ2-7
clone size: few
V gene: TRBV29-1
D gene: -
CDR3 length: 14
CDR3 protein: CSVGNYVGTGEQYF
CDR3 DNA: TGCAGCGTCGGAAATTACGTGGGTACGGGGGAGCAGTACTTC

J gene: TRBJ2-7
clone size: -
V gene: TRBV29-1
D gene: TRBD1
CDR3 length: 11
CDR3 protein: CSVGDRDEQYF
CDR3 DNA: TGCAGCGTTGGAGACAGGGACGAGCAGTACTTC

J gene: TRBJ2-2
clone size: -
V gene: TRBV11-3
D gene: TRBD2
CDR3 length: 20
CDR3 protein: CASSSTGLAVTAGNTGELFF
CDR3 DNA: TGTGCCAGCAGCTCAACGGGACTAGCGGTAACAGCAGGGAACACCGGGGAGCTGTTTTTT

J gene: TRBJ2-6
clone size: few
V gene: TRBV7-9
D gene: -
CDR3 length: 15
CDR3 protein: CASSQYSSGANVLTF
CDR3 DNA: TGTGCCAGCAGCCAATACAGCTCTGGGGCCAACGTCCTGACTTTC

J gene: TRBJ2-3
clone size: -
V gene: TRBV5-1
D gene: -
CDR3 length: 12
CDR3 protein: CASSPDLVEQYF
CDR3 DNA: TGCGCCAGCAGCCCTGACCTGGTGGAGCAGTATTTT

J gene: TRBJ1-6
clone size: -
V gene: TRBV6-5
D gene: -
CDR3 length: 13
CDR3 protein: CASRRGRDSPLHF
CDR3 DNA: TGTGCCAGCAGGAGAGGAAGGGATTCACCCCTCCACTTT

J gene: TRBJ1-4
clone size: -
V gene: TRBV30
D gene: -
CDR3 length: 15
CDR3 protein: CAWAEVRPLGEKLFF
CDR3 DNA: TGTGCCTGGGCCGAGGTCCGCCCCTTGGGTGAAAAACTGTTTTTT

J gene: TRBJ1-1
clone size: -
V gene: TRBV7-2
D gene: TRBD1
CDR3 length: 15
CDR3 protein: CASSSRTGVNTEAFF
CDR3 DNA: TGTGCCAGCAGCTCACGGACAGGGGTGAACACTGAAGCTTTCTTT

J gene: TRBJ2-7
clone size: -
V gene: TRBV6-6
D gene: TRBD1
CDR3 length: 14
CDR3 protein: CASIDRALSDEQYF
CDR3 DNA: TGTGCCAGCATCGACAGGGCCCTAAGCGACGAGCAGTACTTC

J gene: TRBJ1-5
clone size: -
V gene: TRBV27
D gene: -
CDR3 length: 13
CDR3 protein: CASRNTGNQPQHF
CDR3 DNA: TGTGCCAGCAGAAACACAGGAAATCAGCCCCAGCATTTT

J gene: TRBJ2-7
clone size: few
V gene: TRBV29-1
D gene: -
CDR3 length: 12
CDR3 protein: CSVYLRKYEQYF
CDR3 DNA: TGCAGCGTTTACTTGCGGAAGTACGAGCAGTACTTC

J gene: TRBJ1-5
clone size: many
V gene: TRBV29-1
D gene: -
CDR3 length: 13
CDR3 protein: CSALPGGNQPQHF
CDR3 DNA: TGCAGCGCCCTGCCTGGGGGCAATCAGCCCCAGCATTTT

J gene: TRBJ1-1
clone size: -
V gene: TRBV19
D gene: -
CDR3 length: 13
CDR3 protein: CASSETWNTEAFF
CDR3 DNA: TGTGCCAGTAGTGAGACCTGGAACACTGAAGCTTTCTTT

J gene: TRBJ2-2
clone size: once
V gene: TRBV5-6
D gene: -
CDR3 length: 15
CDR3 protein: CASSLPSGSTGELFF
CDR3 DNA: TGTGCCAGCAGCCTCCCGAGCGGGTCCACCGGGGAGCTGTTTTTT

J gene: TRBJ2-7
clone size: -
V gene: TRBV5-6
D gene: TRBD1
CDR3 length: 15
CDR3 protein: CASSLQGTGGSEQYF
CDR3 DNA: TGTGCCAGCAGCTTGCAGGGGACAGGAGGGAGCGAGCAGTACTTC

J gene: TRBJ2-1
clone size: few
V gene: TRBV5-4
D gene: -
CDR3 length: 16
CDR3 protein: CASSYGQPSSYNEQFF
CDR3 DNA: TGTGCCAGCAGCTATGGACAGCCGAGCTCCTACAATGAGCAGTTCTTC

J gene: TRBJ1-2
clone size: -
V gene: TRBV5-8
D gene: -
CDR3 length: 14
CDR3 protein: CASSWGRQNYGYTF
CDR3 DNA: TGTGCCAGCAGTTGGGGGCGACAGAACTATGGCTACACCTTC

J gene: TRBJ1-4
clone size: -
V gene: TRBV30
D gene: -
CDR3 length: 13
CDR3 protein: CAWGRVEGEKLFF
CDR3 DNA: TGTGCCTGGGGGCGGGTGGAGGGTGAAAAACTGTTTTTT